The 28 T cell receptor beta chains presented below share a single source sample, sequenced in a study of T-cell memory formation after mild COVID-19 (dated by TCRdb to the early 2020s). Library preparation was by 5' RACE. TCRdb lists the instrument as Illumina NovaSeq 6000. The public sequencing data were trimmed at Q25 with fastp and processed into clonotypes with MiXCR by TCRdb, which kept only in-frame beta chains. Identical CDR3 protein sequences are pooled into one entry, listed with their most common genes and DNA. For this sample the table gives around 250,000 distinct CDR3 sequences, of which 15% to 20% were detected only once. The top ten clonotypes cover roughly a fifth of the sample. Sequencing input: PBMCs or a T cell subset sorted from them (not recorded which). These receptors were obtained from a man younger than 30 who had mild COVID-19 (a few samples of this study predate the infection). The sample titles of this study are shuffled in the database, so cell type and time point are left out; the donor was told from shared clones.

The gene calls are TRBV5-1 and TRBJ1-1, with 7 bases aligning to TRBD1. CDR3 size: 15 residues. V shed 4 bases, J shed 4 bases, and the junction held 10 bases outside the gene matches. Germline assignment: CDR1 SGHRS and CDR2 YFSETQ. This CDR3 is CASSQGGGGSTEAFF. CDR3 DNA sequence: TGCGCCAGCAGCCAAGGGGGCGGTGGTAGCACTGAAGCTTTCTTT.

CDR3 sequence reads: CAWGDYGYTF. For the CDR3, the DNA is TGTGCCTGGGGGGACTATGGCTACACCTTC. The genes are TRBV30 and TRBJ1-2, with D uncertain. The CDR3 is made up of 10 amino acids. Germline values: CDR1 GTSNPN, CDR2 SVGIG (reference sequence). V lost 5 bases and J 3 bases, leaving 4 bases between the germline ends.

A few counts support this clonotype. This chain joins TRBV7-2 and TRBJ1-4, with D tentatively TRBD1 (6 bases). The CDR3 is made up of 13 amino acids. The ends were cut back, 5 bases at V and 8 bases at J, with 12 bases in the middle. CDR1 is SGHTA, CDR2 FQGNSA, per germline. The CDR3: CASSASDREKLFF. As DNA, the CDR3 is TGTGCCAGCAGCGCCTCGGACAGAGAAAAACTGTTTTTT.

This clonotype was observed at least ten times. The chain is built from TRBV4-2 and TRBJ2-5, with D possibly being TRBD1 (5 bases). V gave up 4 bases and J gave up 2 bases, with 14 bases separating them. The germline CDR1 and CDR2 sequences are LGHNA and YNFKEQ. The CDR3 contains 15 residues. The CDR3 sequence: CASSPYGRDQETQYF. The CDR3 DNA is TGTGCCAGCAGCCCTTACGGCAGGGATCAAGAGACCCAGTACTTC.

The CDR3 is CASSVDTSYTGELFF. The CDR3 bases are TGTGCCAGCAGCGTAGATACTAGTTACACCGGGGAGCTGTTTTTT. The rearrangement uses TRBV9 and TRBJ2-2; maybe TRBD2 (5 bases). V lost 0 bases and J lost 3, with 9 bases in between. The length of the CDR3 is 15 residues. Germline CDR1 reads SGDLS; CDR2 reads YYNGEE.

About this clonotype itself: This sequence may be a read error, since a much larger clone differs from it by one base. V usage is TRBV5-1 and J usage is TRBJ2-1, with TRBD2 as a possible D gene (6 bases). Germline CDR1 SGHRS, CDR2 YFSETQ. The V and J ends lost 6 bases and 8 bases respectively, with 12 bases between them. The CDR3 totals 12 residues. For the CDR3, the DNA is TGCGCCAGCACCCACGGGGGTCATGAGCAGTTCTTC. Amino acids: CASTHGGHEQFF.

This clonotype was recorded a few times. This sequence joins TRBV7-9 and TRBJ1-5, with unresolved D. The CDR3 spans 13 residues. The ends were cut back, 3 bases at V and 5 bases at J, with 8 bases in the middle. Per the germline V gene, CDR1 is SEHNR and CDR2 is FQNEAQ (reference sequence). For the CDR3, the DNA is TGTGCCAGCAGCTTTAACACAGATCAGCCCCAGCATTTT. This encodes CASSFNTDQPQHF.

The chain combines TRBV6-6 with TRBJ2-7, with D possibly being TRBD2 (6 bases). This CDR3 comprises 13 residues. With 7 bases removed from V and 4 bases from J, the gap between germline ends came to 14 bases. Looked up from germline, CDR1 is MNHNY and CDR2 is SVGAGI (reference sequence). In nucleotides, the CDR3 is TGTGCCAGCAACCAACTAGGGAGGTACGAGCAGTACTTC. Amino acids: CASNQLGRYEQYF.

Only a few counts were recorded for this clonotype. The V and J genes are TRBV5-1 and TRBJ2-7; D unresolved. The length of the CDR3 is 14 residues. Trimming stripped 0 bases from V and 2 bases from J, with 9 bases between. Germline V gene sequence: CDR1 SGHRS, CDR2 YFSETQ. The CDR3 DNA reads as TGCGCCAGCAGCTTGGCGGGCAGTCCCTACGAGCAGTACGTC. Encoded protein: CASSLAGSPYEQYV.

The V and J genes are TRBV29-1 and TRBJ2-2; D is ambiguous. Trimming removed 1 base at V and 0 bases at J, with 6 bases between. Germline V CDR1 and CDR2: SQVTM, ANQGSEA. The CDR3 covers 14 residues. The CDR3: CSVEALANTGELFF. In DNA form, the CDR3 reads TGCAGCGTTGAAGCGTTAGCGAACACCGGGGAGCTGTTTTTT.

In this sample, this clonotype turned up a few times. The chain employs TRBV4-3 and TRBJ1-4, with TRBD1 as a possible D gene (5 bases). Trimming stripped 3 bases from V and 8 bases from J, with 19 bases between. The V gene's germline CDR1 is LGHNA and CDR2 YSLEER. CDR3 length: 16 amino acids. CDR3 DNA sequence: TGCGCCAGCAGCCAGTCAGGGACTTTTACGGGGGAAAAACTGTTTTTT. Its translation: CASSQSGTFTGEKLFF.

This clonotype turned up a few times. V and J are TRBV5-1 and TRBJ1-1; possible D gene TRBD1, 6 bases. Trimming took 5 bases from V and 5 from J, leaving 16 bases between them. This CDR3 region has 14 residues. Germline values: CDR1 SGHRS, CDR2 YFSETQ. This CDR3 reads CASRSLQGRTEAFF. The DNA of the CDR3 is TGCGCCAGCAGATCCCTACAGGGTAGGACTGAAGCTTTCTTT. Based on the CDR3 plus reference TRBV5-1 and TRBJ1-1, the full variable domain is KAGVTQTPRYLIKTRGQQVTLSCSPISGHRSVSWYQQTPGQGLQFLFEYFSETQRNKGNFPGRFSGRQFSNSRSEMNVSTLELGDSALYLCASRSLQGRTEAFFGQGTRLTVV.

The genes are TRBV7-9 and TRBJ2-2; D might be TRBD2 (6 bases). This CDR3 spans 15 amino acids. The V end was cut by 8 bases, the J end by 4 bases, with 17 bases between. Germline V gene lookup returns CDR1 SEHNR and CDR2 FQNEAQ (reference sequence). The CDR3 sequence is CASPSRGTGTGELFF. The CDR3 bases are TGTGCCAGCCCCTCCCGGGGGACGGGCACCGGGGAGCTGTTTTTT.

The chain uses TRBV12-5 and TRBJ1-1; possible D gene TRBD1, 5 bases. Germline-derived CDR1 and CDR2 are LGHNT and FRNRAP. With 0 bases removed from V and 6 bases from J, the gap between germline ends came to 14 bases. The CDR3 contains 15 residues. CDR3 loop: CASGLVPLGEAEAFF. The CDR3 DNA sequence: TGTGCTAGTGGTTTGGTACCATTGGGGGAGGCTGAAGCTTTCTTT.

This clonotype was seen only a few times. The rearrangement joins TRBV14 to TRBJ1-1; possibly TRBD1 for D (6 bases). Trimming cost V 1 base and J 11 bases, with 14 bases left between them. The CDR3 loop spans 13 amino acids. The germline V gene encodes CDR1 SGHDN and CDR2 FVKESK. The CDR3 protein is CASSQAGARRAFF. The CDR3 nucleotides read TGTGCCAGCAGCCAAGCAGGGGCCCGGAGGGCTTTCTTT.

The rearrangement joins TRBV3-1 to TRBJ2-7; tentative D call: TRBD1 (5 bases). The CDR3 has 16 residues. The germline V and J ends were trimmed by 3 bases and 5 bases, with 20 bases remaining between them. Germline V CDR1 and CDR2: LGHDT, YNNKEL (reference sequence). The CDR3 sequence is CASSQVGAARDNEQYF. As DNA, the CDR3 is TGTGCCAGCAGCCAGGTTGGGGCCGCGAGAGACAACGAGCAGTACTTC.

This rearrangement joins TRBV6-6 to TRBJ2-4; 9 positions agree with TRBD1. The CDR3 is 16 residues long. V was pared by 0 bases and J by 1 base, with 1 base of the junction left unmatched. Germline lookup yields CDR1 MNHNY and CDR2 SVGAGI (reference sequence). The CDR3 region has the DNA TGTGCCAGCAGTTACTCACAGGGGGCTGCCAAAAACATTCAGTACTTC. It codes for CASSYSQGAAKNIQYF.

The V call is TRBV7-2, the J call TRBJ2-7; 8 bases map to TRBD2. The CDR3 runs to 20 residues. J was trimmed by 2 bases and V by 2 bases; bases with no gene match: 20. Germline values: CDR1 SGHTA, CDR2 FQGNSA. For the CDR3, the DNA is TGTGCCAGCAGCTTAAAAGTCGCGGACGTCACGGGACTAGATCCCTACGAGCAGTACTTC. It specifies CASSLKVADVTGLDPYEQYF.

This clonotype came up many times. The rearrangement joins TRBV7-8 to TRBJ1-1, with D possibly being TRBD1 (5 bases). The CDR3 contains 13 residues. Trimming stripped 5 bases from V and 6 bases from J, with 13 bases between. Germline V gene lookup returns CDR1 SGHVS and CDR2 FQNEAQ. The CDR3 DNA is TGTGCCAGCAGCACACCGTCAGGGTCTGAAGCTTTCTTT. This sequence encodes CASSTPSGSEAFF.

This clonotype was seen many times. The chain joins TRBV5-1 to TRBJ2-1, with 11 nucleotides matching TRBD2. Germline CDR1 and CDR2: SGHRS and YFSETQ. Germline trimming cut 4 bases from V and 5 bases from J; bases unmatched to any gene: 5. The CDR3 sequence is 15 residues long. CDR3 amino acids: CASSPPTSGDNEQFF. The DNA for the CDR3 is TGCGCCAGCAGCCCCCCGACTAGCGGGGACAATGAGCAGTTCTTC.

This sequence joins TRBV5-1 and TRBJ1-2; D remains ambiguous. Trimming stripped 4 bases from V and 3 bases from J, with 10 bases between. The germline V gene has CDR1 SGHRS and CDR2 YFSETQ. The CDR3 sequence is 13 residues long. CDR3 loop: CASSREMDYGYTF. The DNA for the CDR3 is TGCGCCAGCAGCCGGGAAATGGACTATGGCTACACCTTC.

The chain joins TRBV6-2 or TRBV6-3 to TRBJ2-2; D possibly corresponds to TRBD2 (7 bases). Germline V gives CDR1 MNHEY, CDR2 SVGEGT. This CDR3 spans 16 amino acids. The ends were cut back, 4 bases at V and 0 bases at J, with 12 bases in the middle. The CDR3 is CASSFSGGSNTGELFF. CDR3 DNA sequence: TGTGCCAGCAGTTTTTCGGGGGGCTCGAACACCGGGGAGCTGTTTTTT.

The V call is TRBV7-8, the J call TRBJ2-2; perhaps TRBD2 as D (7 bases). Germline CDR1 SGHVS, CDR2 FQNEAQ. This CDR3 spans 16 amino acids. V was trimmed by 4 bases and J by 2 bases, leaving 14 bases between them. CDR3 in DNA: TGTGCCAGCAGCTCGACCGGGGGGCTCAACACCGGGGAGCTGTTTTTT. It specifies CASSSTGGLNTGELFF.

The genes are TRBV7-8 and TRBJ2-7, with a tentative D call TRBD2 (5 bases). Per the germline V gene, CDR1 is SGHVS and CDR2 is FQNEAQ. V was pared by 5 bases and J by 3 bases, with 14 bases between. The CDR3 runs 14 residues. The CDR3 protein is CASSTAGVGYEQYV. CDR3 DNA sequence: TGTGCCAGCAGCACCGCCGGGGTTGGCTACGAGCAGTACGTC.

V and J are TRBV28 and TRBJ1-2; D is unclear. Germline lookup yields CDR1 MDHEN and CDR2 SYDVKM. The CDR3 consists of 16 residues. Between the trimmed V and J ends, which lost 1 base and 0 bases, there was a span of 12 bases. In DNA, the CDR3 is TGTGCCAGCAGTTTATTTCAGATTAGGACTAACTATGGCTACACCTTC. This sequence encodes CASSLFQIRTNYGYTF.

V usage is TRBV12-3 or TRBV12-4 and J usage is TRBJ1-6; TRBD1 matches 7 bases. The CDR3 consists of 15 residues. The trim removed 5 bases at V and 6 bases at J, leaving 7 bases unmatched. The DNA for the CDR3 is TGTGCCAGCAGTAGAGATGGGACAGCTAATTCACCCCTCCACTTT. Its protein is CASSRDGTANSPLHF.

This clonotype was seen only a few times. The rearrangement uses TRBV7-9 and TRBJ2-2; 12 bases agree with TRBD2. CDR1 and CDR2 from the germline V gene are SEHNR and FQNEAQ (reference sequence). The CDR3 length is 18 residues. Unmatched junction bases numbered 10, after V lost 2 bases and J lost 6 bases. CDR3 sequence reads: CASSLYPALAGGSGELFF. The CDR3, as DNA: TGTGCCAGCAGCTTATACCCCGCTCTAGCGGGGGGGTCCGGGGAGCTGTTTTTT.

This clonotype was detected only a few times. The gene calls are TRBV18 and TRBJ2-1, with a tentative D call TRBD2 (5 bases). CDR3 length: 15 residues. Germline V gene sequence: CDR1 KGHSH, CDR2 LQKENI. The V gene lost 5 bases and the J gene lost 6 bases, with 17 bases spanning the gap. This CDR3 is CASSDRTSRRNEQFF. The CDR3 region has the DNA TGTGCCAGCTCAGATCGGACTTCCCGCCGCAATGAGCAGTTCTTC.